This TCR beta chain derives from a study of OX40 agonist ivuxolimab in advanced cancers. Germline-derived CDR1 and CDR2 are GTSNPN and SVGIG (reference sequence). V was cut by 0 bases and J by 3 bases, with 12 bases left in between. The CDR3 is made up of 14 amino acids. The repertoire was sequenced with immunoSEQ multiplex PCR; TCRdb's copy has only in-frame clones and lacks some. The sample carries tens of thousands of clones, 85% recorded once. There are a few counts of this clone. Autoimmune disease history or systemic immunosuppression barred patients. Sequenced material: CD4+ or CD8+ T cells sorted from blood, taken in a trial of the OX40 agonist ivuxolimab. The gene calls are TRBV30 and TRBJ2-7, with a possible D match to TRBD2 (6 bases). The sequence derives from an adult with an advanced solid tumor such as melanoma, head and neck, liver or kidney cancer. Here the CDR3 reads CAWSVGTAFYEQYF. DNA of the CDR3: TGTGCCTGGAGTGTCGGGACTGCCTTCTACGAGCAGTACTTC.